This T cell receptor (beta chain) came from a study of blood T cell repertoires in COVID-19. Study-wide background: COVID-19 samples collected from the United States, Italy and Spain covered acute and convalescent phases. Sample material is recorded as cDNA or gDNA derived from T cells, B-cell-depleted T cells, or PBMCs.

In the authors' workflow: Estimation of nucleated cell counts relied on the amplification of reference gene primers. Assay: immunoSEQ multiplex PCR; the TCRdb copy retains only in-frame clones and omits some. D and trimming come from the DNA, and the V and J calls and clone size come from that table. The sample lists nearly 90,000 clones, around 88% seen once, with over 0.35% in the top ten. The CDR3 has 15 residues. V dropped 4 bases and J dropped 5 bases, with 18 bases sitting between them. CDR1 SGHRS and CDR2 YFSETQ come from the germline V gene. The chain couples TRBV5-1 to TRBJ1-1, with D tentatively TRBD1 (6 bases). This clonotype originated in a man aged 55 to 70 with acute or convalescent COVID-19. Sequenced: peripheral blood. The CDR3 is CASSDRQDSRTEAFF. The CDR3 DNA sequence: TGCGCCAGCAGCGATAGACAGGACTCGAGGACTGAAGCTTTCTTT. Using reference TRBV5-1 and TRBJ1-1 for the parts outside the CDR3, the full variable domain is KAGVTQTPRYLIKTRGQQVTLSCSPISGHRSVSWYQQTPGQGLQFLFEYFSETQRNKGNFPGRFSGRQFSNSRSEMNVSTLELGDSALYLCASSDRQDSRTEAFFGQGTRLTVV.